Below, one T cell receptor (beta chain) is given with its context. Its antigen remains undetermined. The read terminates 3 residues before the CDR3 end, so the remaining end is supplied by the germline J gene. The time point label here, explained by the study, means: blood sample drawn before combined kidney and bone marrow transplant. Thawed PBMCs were FACS-sorted into unstimulated Tregs (CD4+CD25+CD127-), CD4+ non-Tregs (CD4+CD25-), CD4 cells and CD8 cells. A few combined kidney and bone marrow transplant recipients from the ITN036ST trial were included as patients, and samples were available only from these trial subjects. Healthy control blood was separated into PBMCs by Ficoll density gradient and cryopreserved, and patient PBMCs were collected both before and after transplant. This entry comes from a study of Tregs in tolerant kidney transplant recipients (dated 2019 in TCRdb). Regarding the complete study: Related donors were used in the transplants with nonmyeloablative bone marrow transplantation, and mixed chimerism was transient in the human trials. The study used TCRbeta sequencing to identify donor-specific regulatory T cells before combined kidney and bone marrow transplantation, then tracked those cells after transplant. General study outcomes and caveats: The study was limited by small patient numbers, and the findings need validation in larger populations and under other immunosuppression protocols. Donor-specific Treg expansion exceeded global Treg expansion in tolerant patients, suggesting antigen-driven rather than nonspecific expansion. Biological reproducibility was not directly assessed, although technical replication error appeared to be minimal. PCR primers changed over time for some patients, so nucleotide-level comparison across those patients' samples was not possible. Expanding Tregs with activated donor B cells appeared to identify the most biologically relevant and donor-specific TCRbeta repertoire.

For TCRbeta CDR3 sequencing, genomic DNA was extracted from sorted cells using the QIAGEN DNeasy Blood and Tissue Kit. High-throughput TCRbeta CDR3 sequencing was carried out commercially through immunoSEQ, with PCR amplification with bias correction and internal controls included. The original methods were these. A unique productive TCRbeta sequence was defined by the CDR3 nucleotide sequence when primers matched, and otherwise by the CDR3 amino acid sequence together with the Vbeta and Jbeta genes. To correct sorting error, sequences shared between sorted populations at a frequency ratio of 2:1 or less were removed; the rest were assigned to the higher population. Donor-reactive sequences were defined as at least 5-fold expanded in CFSE-low cells versus unstimulated cells, with frequency of at least 0.01% in CFSE-low cells. Repertoire divergence was quantified by Jensen-Shannon divergence using the top 100 TCRbeta sequences ranked by frequency. For samples with multiple sequencing runs, sorting error was corrected in each run separately before the runs were combined. TCRdb limited this immuneACCESS table to in-frame rearrangements with V and J called. A share of clones is missing; checked studies link under half to unresolved V genes, and the rest is unexplained. V and J calls and clone size are given by that table; D and trimming were obtained from the DNA. Per the sample table, the count is approximately 50,000 clones. Of the sample, roughly 0.8% is held by the ten largest clones.

The germline V gene (reference sequence) yields LNHDA for CDR1 and SQIVND for CDR2. Deletion took 3 bases off V and 5 bases off J, with a span of 10 bases between the germline ends. The CDR3 contains 14 residues, cysteine and phenylalanine counted. The DNA has 33 bases, all within the CDR3, and is read from base 1. Sequenced material: CD4+ T cells from blood, taken before the transplant. The sequence is built from TRBV19 and TRBJ1-4, with TRBD1 as a weak D call on 5 bases. The source of this sequence is a human donor who received a combined kidney and bone marrow transplant. Here the CDR3 is given as CASSIYRPNEKLFF. The CDR3 bases that were read are TGTGCCAGTAGTATCTACAGGCCGAATGAAAAA.